The TCR beta chain under discussion was sequenced for a study of CD8 T cells in ankylosing spondylitis. Study results and limitations: Ankylosing spondylitis blood appeared to be characterized by a TCR beta motif of eight or nine highly homologous variants.

The CDR3 extends over 13 amino acids. Looked up from germline, CDR1 is SGHRS and CDR2 is YFSETQ. Trimming stripped 0 bases from V and 5 bases from J, with 5 bases between. TCRdb fed the 5' RACE reads into MiXCR, producing one record per CDR3 protein. The table has 100,000 or so distinct CDR3 sequences, approximately 9.6% seen once. This clonotype was found many times. Its antigen is unidentified. The source is a male donor with ankylosing spondylitis. Material for sequencing was blood, either unsorted or a sorted T cell fraction (not recorded which). This chain joins TRBV5-1 and TRBJ2-2; D not resolved. CDR3 coding DNA: TGCGCCAGCAGCTTGGACGGGACCGGGGAGCTGTTTTTT. This codes for CASSLDGTGELFF.